This T cell receptor beta chain is from a study of cytomegalovirus exposure and HLA in healthy donors (dated by TCRdb to 2016 to 2017). In terms of the full investigation: According to an earlier analysis of several hundred of the donors, about 179 million T cells yielded 90 million to 130 million unique TCR beta sequences and more than 250 Gb of sequence data. Around 320 gigabases of sequencing data and approximately 85 million unique TCR sequences were included in an early release covering 550 to 800 HLA-typed donors. Among the roughly 400 genotyped donors, approximately 81% belonged to the genetic ancestry cluster associated with self-reported Caucasian donors. The study was designed to test whether signatures of past pathogen exposure could be identified by cataloging public T cell receptors. Using immunosequencing, the study profiled T cell repertoires from 666 subjects and related those repertoires to cytomegalovirus serostatus. Besides the first cohort of approximately 710 subjects, a separate validation cohort made up of some 110 different subjects was used. To predict cytomegalovirus infection status, the study brought together high-throughput TCR immunosequencing, statistical association of individual TCRs with disease status, and machine learning. In a later analysis, previously published TCR beta repertoires from 550 to 750 donors were re-analyzed and high-resolution HLA genotyping was added so that TCR occurrence patterns could be studied. In the later analysis, no new phenotypic data were used to find candidate immune exposures; instead, reliance was placed on TCR beta sequences and their occurrence across donors. An earlier analysis of about 620 of the donors applied high-throughput TCR beta sequencing to assess whether each TCR beta V gene segment acted as functional or pseudogenic. Donor age, sex, ethnicity and CMV serostatus were compiled alongside the repertoire data. A later genetic analysis used genome-wide SNP genotypes for 398 of the 666 donors, treating that subset as a discovery cohort. Every discovery cohort repertoire had been produced on one sequencing platform. Class I and class II HLA loci were covered by the typing at four-digit resolution. The number of typed donors differed by locus: about 629-630 for A, B, C, DRB1 and DQB1; some 540 for DQA1; approximately 610 for DPA1; and some 470 for DPB1. About 5 DR-DQ haplotypes were handled as single units for association and clustering, since linkage in the cohort was strong. Among a few hundred genotyped donors of the cohort, an average of around 240,000 unique TCR beta nucleotide sequences were sequenced per donor, about a sixth of them non-productive. The paper as a whole reports these results and caveats: In an earlier analysis of 500 to 650 of the donors, most TCR beta V segments appeared in productive rearrangements about 87% or about 30% of the time, broadly matching IMGT annotations. At a false discovery rate of 0.05, a later analysis linked 16,951 TCR beta sequences to specific HLA alleles. A later analysis found that most CMV-associated TCR beta chains appeared HLA-restricted, with HLA associations seemingly driven largely by CMV exposure. The presence/absence analyses assumed that sequencing depth was roughly uniform across donors, and that assumption may not be true. This cohort had only TCR beta chains sequenced, and the lack of alpha or paired-chain data limited which features could be detected. Some IMGT-functional V segments, including TRBV6-2 and TRBV6-3, could not be told apart with the 87-base-pair reads, so those segments were excluded. The sequencing pipeline was judged likely to have produced a cluster of highly shared sequence variants as a technical artifact. Because counts were too low, fewer than 20 rarely observed V segments, including chromosome 9 orphons, were excluded from the earlier analysis of around 590 of the donors. Cytomegalovirus status was reported to be diagnosed by the classifier with high specificity and sensitivity in both the original and validation cohorts. Strong co-occurrence of HLA alleles, especially DR and DQ, made assigning TCR associations to individual alleles difficult. A few of the identified cytomegalovirus-associated TCR beta chains were confirmed in vitro to be specific for cytomegalovirus antigens. An association between a missense DCLRE1C variant and V-gene and J-gene trimming of TCR beta chains was found in a later genetic analysis and replicated in an independent cohort. Across donors, most TCR sequences were observed very rarely, whereas some public TCRs were present in many individuals. Linkage disequilibrium might explain the correlated functional status among segregating V segments, but an unknown experimental factor could not be ruled out. A later analysis reported that several top co-occurrence clusters appeared linked to parvovirus B19, influenza, CMV and Epstein-Barr virus. A further reported finding was that TCR beta sequences accurately predicted the HLA-A and HLA-B alleles for most subjects in the first cohort. A total of some 180 TCR beta chains were listed by the study as associated with cytomegalovirus. A later analysis found that HLA-associated TCR beta chains were more clonally expanded and had lower generation probabilities than equally common non-associated chains. Because some donors lacked HLA typing at each locus, the association tests relied only on the typed subset. According to the authors, the approach could potentially be generalized to other disease states and immunological phenotypes. For the cohort, immune exposure information was limited to CMV serostatus. According to a later genetic analysis, donors in an Asian-associated ancestry cluster had fewer N-insertions in productive TCRs than the approximately 610-donor mean. In a later analysis, the rate of TCR association differed among HLA loci, with DRB1 alleles having the most associated TCRs and HLA-C alleles having the fewest.

With respect to this clone: The antigen it recognizes is unknown. Base quality data are lacking; no much larger clone is found one base away.

Libraries were made using the immunoSEQ multiplex PCR assay. For the multiplex PCR, a mixture combining 60 forward primers for TCR Vbeta segments and 13 reverse primers for TCR Jbeta segments was used. Amplification of the CDR3 region of rearranged TCR beta genes was performed with a multiplex PCR assay on genomic DNA. The amplified TCR beta libraries were sequenced on the Illumina HiSeq System as 87-base-pair reads. The paper's data handling went like this. In a later analysis, some 80 million unique TCR beta chains were counted across the 650 to 750 repertoires, and roughly 11 million of these chains were shared by at least two donors. A nearest-neighbor algorithm error-corrected the raw reads and collapsed the reads into unique sequences, merging closely related sequences to remove PCR and sequencing errors. Alignment of CDR3 sequences to IMGT reference sequences was used to assign V, D and J gene segments. For a sequence to be retained, a match of at least six nucleotides to both a V gene segment and a J gene segment was required. A rearrangement was called productive if the CDR3 had no stop codons and remained in frame with V and J, and every other rearrangement was called non-productive. CDR3 was defined according to IMGT convention as the region running from the second conserved V-encoded cysteine to the conserved J-encoded phenylalanine. The earlier analysis of a few hundred of the donors excluded any sequence lacking an unambiguous match to a single V gene segment. An earlier analysis of several hundred of the donors called V segments functional above 56.7% productive rearrangements and segregating when the between-donor standard deviation exceeded 5%. A statistical classification framework was built to diagnose cytomegalovirus status from the catalog of TCR beta chain sequences. V and J gene assignment, in a later analysis, came from comparing TCR nucleotide sequences with IMGT/GENE-DB human TR gene sequences. A later analysis assigned CDR3 sequences and most-parsimonious VDJ recombination scenarios with the TCRdist pipeline. In a later analysis, every TCR beta chain was defined by the combination of its CDR3 amino acid sequence and its V-gene family, and reads without a unique V-gene family were dropped. To address suspected cross-contamination and a sequencing artifact, a later analysis removed 592 highly shared, low-generation-probability nucleotide sequences. A later analysis calculated a clonal expansion index for each public chain from normalized within-repertoire ranks of inferred template counts. A later analysis computed generation probabilities with a VDJ recombination model fitted to out-of-frame rearrangements, and checked the results against IGoR. A later analysis scored TCR-TCR, TCR-HLA and TCR-CMV co-occurrence with hypergeometric tests, applying a repertoire-size bias correction to TCR pairs. False discovery rates were estimated in a later analysis by permuting HLA or CMV assignments 20 times. In a later analysis, co-occurring TCRs were grouped using DBSCAN, with TCRdist sequence similarity added in when clustering inside HLA-allele-positive subsets. Repertoires with fewer than 30,000 or more than 120,000 public chains, plus five repertoires with anomalous nucleotide sharing, were excluded from co-occurrence clustering. As stored in TCRdb, this immuneACCESS dataset retains in-frame rearrangements with V and J assigned. A fraction of the clones does not appear; measured against another copy, unresolved V genes explain less than half of the discrepancy, and the remainder lacks a known reason. From that table come the V and J calls and clone size; the DNA was used to work out D and trimming. The sample profile shows tens of thousands of clones; 65% to 90% of them were found once. 4.3% of the sample goes to the ten largest clones.

In total, more than 500 healthy bone marrow donors made up the cohort. At the time of sampling, every cohort member was nominally healthy, though immune exposures that went unrecorded were likely present. The donor was CMV seronegative and was included in the group of hundreds of seronegative cohort members. A peripheral blood sample was collected from each donor, and TCR beta sequencing was performed on peripheral blood mononuclear cells. The Qiagen DNeasy Blood Extraction Kit was used to extract genomic DNA from the blood cell samples. Via the germline V gene, CDR1 is SGHTA and CDR2 FQGNSA. CDR3 length: 16 amino acids, cysteine to phenylalanine. The entry retains the CDR3 DNA only, 48 bases that are in frame from base 1. Deletion took 1 base off V and 7 bases off J, with a span of 19 bases between the germline ends.

This chain joins TRBV7-2 to TRBJ1-2; 5 matching bases give a weak D call of TRBD1. The clonotype originates from a man between 25 and 39 years old in good health and CMV-seronegative. The sample taken for sequencing was PBMCs. The nucleotide sequence reads TGTGCCAGCAGCTTAGGAGCCGGGACGGGGGTCGGTGGCTACACCTTC. This is translated as CASSLGAGTGVGGYTF.